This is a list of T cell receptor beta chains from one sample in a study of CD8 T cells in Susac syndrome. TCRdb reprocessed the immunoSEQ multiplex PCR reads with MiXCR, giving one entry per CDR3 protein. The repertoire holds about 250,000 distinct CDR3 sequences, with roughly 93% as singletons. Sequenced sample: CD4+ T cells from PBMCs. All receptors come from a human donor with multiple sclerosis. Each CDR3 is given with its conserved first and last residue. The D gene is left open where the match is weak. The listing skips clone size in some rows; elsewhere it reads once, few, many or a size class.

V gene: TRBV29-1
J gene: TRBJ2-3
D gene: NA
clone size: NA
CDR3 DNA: TGCAGCGGGGGAGGTCTCGTAACAGATACGCAGTATTTT
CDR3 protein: CSGGGLVTDTQYF

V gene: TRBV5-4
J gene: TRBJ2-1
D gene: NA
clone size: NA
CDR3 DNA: TGTGCCAGCAGCCCCTTTGGGGCAGGGGTTCATGAGCAGTTCTTC
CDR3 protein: CASSPFGAGVHEQFF

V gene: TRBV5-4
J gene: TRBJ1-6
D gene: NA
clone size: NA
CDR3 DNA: TGTGCCAGCAGCTTGGATTGGGGTGATTCACCCCTCCACTTT
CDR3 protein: CASSLDWGDSPLHF

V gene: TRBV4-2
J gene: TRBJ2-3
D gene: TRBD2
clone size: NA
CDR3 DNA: TGTGCCAGCAGCCAAGTACCCACTAGCGGGGTGGGCACAGATACGCAGTATTTT
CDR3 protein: CASSQVPTSGVGTDTQYF

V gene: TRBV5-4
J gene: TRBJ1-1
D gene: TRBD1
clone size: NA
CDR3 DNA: TGTGCCAGCAGCGTTGGGGACAGGGGGGCCACTGAAGCTTTCTTT
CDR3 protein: CASSVGDRGATEAFF

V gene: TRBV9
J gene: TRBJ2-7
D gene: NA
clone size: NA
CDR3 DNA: TGTGCCAGCAGCCCAATGACTAGAAGGGACGAGCAGTACTTC
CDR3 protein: CASSPMTRRDEQYF

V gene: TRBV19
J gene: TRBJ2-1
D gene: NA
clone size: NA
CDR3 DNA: TGTGCCAGCCAGCCGGGGTATTCCGTGAATGAGCAGTTCTTC
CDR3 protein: CASQPGYSVNEQFF

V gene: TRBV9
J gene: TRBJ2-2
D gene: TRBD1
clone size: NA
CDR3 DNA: TGTGCCAGCAGCGTCGGGACAGGGGGGATCGGGGAGCTGTTTTTT
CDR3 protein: CASSVGTGGIGELFF

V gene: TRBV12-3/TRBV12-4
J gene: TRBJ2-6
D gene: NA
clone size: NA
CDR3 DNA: TGTGCCAGCAGCCCGGGGCCTGGGGCCAACGTCCTGACTTTC
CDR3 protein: CASSPGPGANVLTF

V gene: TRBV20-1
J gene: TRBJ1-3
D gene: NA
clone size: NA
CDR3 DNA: TGCAGTGCAAACCAGGGCGCTGGAAACACCATATATTTT
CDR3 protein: CSANQGAGNTIYF

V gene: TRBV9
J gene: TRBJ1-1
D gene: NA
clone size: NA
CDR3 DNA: TGTGCCAGCAGCGTATTCCCTGGGGATGGTGAAGCTTTCTTT
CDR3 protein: CASSVFPGDGEAFF

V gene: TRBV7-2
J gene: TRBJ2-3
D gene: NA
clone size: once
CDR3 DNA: TGTGCCAGCAGCTCGGGACTTACTAGCACAGATACGCAGTATTTT
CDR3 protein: CASSSGLTSTDTQYF

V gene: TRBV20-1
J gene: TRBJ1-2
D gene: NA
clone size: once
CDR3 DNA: TGCAGTGCTAGAGATGTGGGTACTAACTATGGCTACACCTTC
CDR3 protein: CSARDVGTNYGYTF

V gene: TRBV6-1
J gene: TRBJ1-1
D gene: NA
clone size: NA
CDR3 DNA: TGTGCCAGCAGACCCACCGGGATGGGGGCCTTCACTGAAGCTTTCTTT
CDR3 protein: CASRPTGMGAFTEAFF

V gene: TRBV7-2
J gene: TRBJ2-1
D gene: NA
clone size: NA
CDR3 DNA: TGTGCCAGCAGCCCGGACGGGCCGCAGAGACAGTTCTTC
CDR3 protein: CASSPDGPQRQFF

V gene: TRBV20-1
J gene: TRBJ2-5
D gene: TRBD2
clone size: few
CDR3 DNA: TGCAGTGCTCGTCTAGCGGGAGAGACCCAGTACTTC
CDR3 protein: CSARLAGETQYF

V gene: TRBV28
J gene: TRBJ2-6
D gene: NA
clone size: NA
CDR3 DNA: TGTGCCAGCAGTTCCCTCGGGGAGGGGGCCAACGTCCTGACTTTC
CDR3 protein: CASSSLGEGANVLTF

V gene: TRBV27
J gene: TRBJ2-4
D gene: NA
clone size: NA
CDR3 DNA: TGTGCCAGCAGCCCCCTTCGAGGAGCCAAAAACATTCAGTACTTC
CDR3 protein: CASSPLRGAKNIQYF

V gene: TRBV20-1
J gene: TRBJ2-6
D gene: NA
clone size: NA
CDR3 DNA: TGCAGTGCTGCCCCGGGGTTAGGTATATCTGGGGCCAACGTCCTGACTTTC
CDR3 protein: CSAAPGLGISGANVLTF

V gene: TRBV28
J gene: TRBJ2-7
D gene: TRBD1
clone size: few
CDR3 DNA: TGTGCCAGCAGTTTAGGGGGACAGTCCTACGAGCAGTACTTC
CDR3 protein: CASSLGGQSYEQYF

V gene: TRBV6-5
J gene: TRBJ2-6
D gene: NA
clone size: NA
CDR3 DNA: TGTGCCAGCAGTTACTTGGGCCTGAGATACTCTGGGGCCAACGTCCTGACTTTC
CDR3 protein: CASSYLGLRYSGANVLTF

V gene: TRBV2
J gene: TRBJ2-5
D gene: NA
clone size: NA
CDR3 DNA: TGTGCCAGCACTAGGACTACCCAAGAGACCCAGTACTTC
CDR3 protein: CASTRTTQETQYF

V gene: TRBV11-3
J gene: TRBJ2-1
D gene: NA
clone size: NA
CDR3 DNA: TGTGCCAGCAGCCATGGCCGGACACGATACAATGAGCAGTTCTTC
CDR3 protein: CASSHGRTRYNEQFF

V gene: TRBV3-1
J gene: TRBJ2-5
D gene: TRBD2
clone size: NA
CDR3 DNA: TGTGCCAGCAGCCAAGACCTTCTAGCGGTCCAAGAGACCCAGTACTTC
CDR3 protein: CASSQDLLAVQETQYF